This T cell receptor (beta chain) derives from a study of blood T cell repertoires in COVID-19 (dated by TCRdb to 2020 to 2022). With regard to the full study: Samples from collaborators originated in the United States, Italy and Spain and spanned both the acute and convalescent phases of COVID-19. The material from the prospective study consisted of cDNA or gDNA derived from T cells, B-cell-depleted T cells, or PBMCs. Deeply sampled blood TCRbeta repertoires from subjects exposed to, actively infected with, or recovered from COVID-19 were included in the dataset. The repertoires were made available in a free public database intended to serve as a resource for research on the immune response to SARS-CoV-2. Samples came from the ongoing ImmuneRACE study (first 160 participants) plus 1,254 subjects from 6 global collaborators. Nearly every sample came with metadata listing a de-identified subject ID, COVID-19 status, age in years and sex. Where available, HLA class I and class II types were obtained from metadata supplied by the sample provider rather than from assay-based typing.

The immunoSEQ Assay, a bias-controlled multiplex PCR, was used to amplify TCRbeta CDR3 regions from genomic DNA. In the original analysis: Nucleated cell counts per sample were estimated from amplification of reference gene primers within the assay. Sequence reads were collapsed and filtered to measure the absolute abundance of every unique TCRbeta CDR3 rearrangement. For each sample, productive Simpson clonality was calculated as the square root of Simpson's diversity index over productive rearrangements. TCRdb stores this immuneACCESS table with in-frame sequences only. Part of the clones is absent; in the studies checked, under half of the shortfall reflects unresolved V genes, and no reason is known for the rest. V and J calls and clone size are those listed in that table; D and trimming were worked out from the DNA. The sample contains 230,000 or so clones, about 86% of them found a single time. The ten top clones hold about 3.4% of the sample.

Participants in the prospective study were enrolled through a virtual design, were aged about 18 to 90 years, and lived in approximately 24 United States geographic areas. Cohort assignment in the prospective study relied on participant-reported clinical history from a screening survey and a study questionnaire. Recovered participants in ImmuneRACE Cohort 3 were defined as having two consecutive negative NP/OP PCR tests, clearance from a healthcare professional, or resolution of symptoms. In the prospective study, whole blood, serum and a nasopharyngeal or oropharyngeal swab were collected from each participant by mobile phlebotomists. Additional blood draws and questionnaires over a roughly two-month period could optionally be provided by prospective study participants. Before DNA extraction, prospective study blood samples were shipped either frozen or at room temperature. Regarding this clone: Its antigen is still unknown. One base away there is no much larger clone; base qualities are not given.

What the study reported, not specific to this receptor: Clinical and demographic metadata were provided uncurated, with the amount varying by source and participant.

V and J lose 4 bases and 0 bases, and a span of 20 bases separates them. CDR1 and CDR2 are read off the germline V gene (reference sequence) as SGHKS and YYEKEE. The CDR3 covers 19 residues, taking in both the cysteine and the phenylalanine. Only CDR3 DNA remains: 57 bases, in frame from the first base. This receptor chain uses TRBV5-5 and TRBJ2-6; the D gene cannot be named for sure. The receptor was derived from a man aged 45 to 65 who had recovered from COVID-19. Sequenced: PBMCs or T cells enriched from blood (not recorded which). The sequenced DNA is TGTGCCAGCAGCCTGGGAAGTACTACGGTTCACTCTGGGGCCAACGTCCTGACTTTC. Its protein reads: CASSLGSTTVHSGANVLTF.